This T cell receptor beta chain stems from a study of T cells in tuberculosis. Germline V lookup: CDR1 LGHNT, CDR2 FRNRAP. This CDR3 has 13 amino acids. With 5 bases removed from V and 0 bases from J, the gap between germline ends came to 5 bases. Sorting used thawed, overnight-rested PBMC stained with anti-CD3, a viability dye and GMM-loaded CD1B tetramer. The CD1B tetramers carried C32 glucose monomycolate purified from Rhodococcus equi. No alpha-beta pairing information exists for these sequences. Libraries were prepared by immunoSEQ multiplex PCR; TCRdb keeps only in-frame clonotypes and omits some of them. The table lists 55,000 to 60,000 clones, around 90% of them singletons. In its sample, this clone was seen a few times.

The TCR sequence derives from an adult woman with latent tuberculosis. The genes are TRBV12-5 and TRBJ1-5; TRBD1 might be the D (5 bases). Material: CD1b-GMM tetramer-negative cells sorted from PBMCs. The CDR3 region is CASGTGSNQPQHF. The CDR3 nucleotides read TGTGCTAGTGGTACAGGTAGCAATCAGCCCCAGCATTTT.